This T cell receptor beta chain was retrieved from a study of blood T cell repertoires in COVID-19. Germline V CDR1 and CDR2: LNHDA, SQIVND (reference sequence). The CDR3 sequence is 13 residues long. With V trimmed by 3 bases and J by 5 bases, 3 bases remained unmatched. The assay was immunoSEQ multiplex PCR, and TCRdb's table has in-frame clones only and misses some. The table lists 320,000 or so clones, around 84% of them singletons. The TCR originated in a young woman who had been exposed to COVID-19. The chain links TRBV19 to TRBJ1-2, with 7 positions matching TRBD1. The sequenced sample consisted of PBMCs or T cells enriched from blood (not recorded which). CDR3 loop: CASSMDRYYGYTF. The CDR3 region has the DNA TGTGCCAGTAGTATGGACAGGTATTATGGCTACACCTTC.